The TCR beta chain described here comes from a study of Graves' ophthalmopathy and Graves' hyperthyroidism. Findings and caveats of the study: Clonotypes were expanded in thyroid at above 0.001 frequency, and most also appeared in blood.

RNA served as the template for amplifying TCR beta CDR3 regions. HTBI primers primed a first-round RT-PCR, and a second-round multiplex PCR followed. One entry per CDR3 protein results from TCRdb running MiXCR on the multiplex PCR reads. The profile shows about 380,000 distinct CDR3 sequences, 15% of them singletons. Regarding this clonotype: Its target is unknown. Just one base apart from a much larger clone, this may be a read error.

The CDR3 contains 14 residues. The germline CDR1 and CDR2 sequences are MNHEY and SVGEGT. Ineligible for inclusion were patients with other autoimmune diseases, uncontrolled infections, pregnancy or lactation. Material: peripheral blood. V usage is TRBV6-2 or TRBV6-3 and J usage is TRBJ2-7; 7 bases match TRBD2. The receptor's source is a young woman with stable Graves' hyperthyroidism. The CDR3, as DNA: TGTGTCAGCGGCTCTTGGGGGGGATCCTACGAGCAGTACTTC. Protein sequence: CVSGSWGGSYEQYF.